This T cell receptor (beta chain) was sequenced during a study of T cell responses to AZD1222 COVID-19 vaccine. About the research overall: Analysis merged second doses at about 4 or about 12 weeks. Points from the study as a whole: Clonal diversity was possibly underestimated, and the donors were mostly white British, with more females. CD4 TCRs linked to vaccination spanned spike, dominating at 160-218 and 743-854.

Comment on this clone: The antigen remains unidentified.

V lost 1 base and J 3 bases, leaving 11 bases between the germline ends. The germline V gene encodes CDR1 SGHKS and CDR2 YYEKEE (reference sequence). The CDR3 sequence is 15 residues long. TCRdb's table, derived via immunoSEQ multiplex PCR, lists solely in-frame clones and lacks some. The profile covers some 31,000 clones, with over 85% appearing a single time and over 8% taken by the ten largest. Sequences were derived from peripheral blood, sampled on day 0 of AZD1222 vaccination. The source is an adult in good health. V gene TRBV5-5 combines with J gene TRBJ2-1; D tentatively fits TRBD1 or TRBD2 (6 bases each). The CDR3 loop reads CASSLWGDNYNEQFF. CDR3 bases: TGTGCCAGCAGCTTGTGGGGGGACAACTACAATGAGCAGTTCTTC.